These 12 T cell receptor beta chains were sequenced from one sample in a study of blood T cell repertoires in COVID-19. This table comes from immunoSEQ multiplex PCR, and its TCRdb copy is limited to in-frame clones, with some not included. The sample comprises over 100,000 clones, roughly 88% of which are singletons, and around 4.2% rests with the top ten. The sequenced sample was peripheral blood. The origin of the receptors is a man in his forties with acute or convalescent COVID-19.

There are a few counts of this clone. This chain uses TRBV19 with TRBJ1-1; D unclear. Germline values: CDR1 LNHDA, CDR2 SQIVND (reference sequence). V was shortened by 7 bases and J by 1 base, with 10 bases between the two germline ends. The CDR3 spans 13 residues. The CDR3 coding sequence is TGTGCCAGTAATAACTTTGGGAACACTGAAGCTTTCTTT. It yields the protein CASNNFGNTEAFF.

This rearrangement joins TRBV6-2 or TRBV6-3 to TRBJ1-2, with D uncertain. Germline lookup yields CDR1 MNHEY and CDR2 SVGEGT. This CDR3 comprises 17 residues. V lost 6 bases and J 0 bases, leaving 20 bases between the germline ends. CDR3 DNA sequence: TGTGCCAGCAGCCGCTCTCTAGACGGAGGACCTAACTATGGCTACACCTTC. As protein: CASSRSLDGGPNYGYTF.

V usage is TRBV12-3 or TRBV12-4 and J usage is TRBJ2-5; 7 bases map to TRBD2. J lost 5 bases, V lost 8 bases, and 5 bases had no gene match. The length of the CDR3 is 12 residues. As DNA, the CDR3 is TGTGCCAGCCGAATTAGCGGGGAGACCCAGTACTTC. As protein: CASRISGETQYF.

V is TRBV19 and J is TRBJ1-1, with 9 nucleotides matching TRBD1. Germline V gene sequence: CDR1 LNHDA, CDR2 SQIVND (reference sequence). This CDR3 is built from 15 residues. Trimming at V came to 6 bases and at J to 6 bases, leaving 11 bases not matched to a gene. Here the CDR3 reads CASRTGQGRSAEAFF. In DNA form, the CDR3 reads TGTGCCAGTAGGACGGGACAGGGTCGGAGCGCTGAAGCTTTCTTT.

The chain has TRBV27 and TRBJ2-6; no reliable D call. CDR1 MNHEY and CDR2 SMNVEV come from the germline V gene (reference sequence). V was pared by 7 bases and J by 2 bases, with 6 bases between. The CDR3 spans 13 residues. The CDR3 DNA sequence: TGTGCCAGCACCACTCCTGGGGCCAACGTCCTGACTTTC. Translation gives CASTTPGANVLTF.

This chain joins TRBV5-1 and TRBJ2-7; a possible D gene is TRBD2 (6 bases). Per germline, CDR1 SGHRS and CDR2 YFSETQ. The CDR3 extends over 15 amino acids. Deletions cut 4 bases from V and 3 bases from J, with 17 bases between. Here the CDR3 DNA reads TGCGCCAGCAGCAACCTACCGGGACTCCTCTACGAGCAGTACTTC. It yields the protein CASSNLPGLLYEQYF.

The DNA of the CDR3 is TGTGCCAGCTCACCGGAACAGGGGACAGAGACCCAGTACTTC. It codes for CASSPEQGTETQYF. The chain has TRBV18 and TRBJ2-5; TRBD1 aligns across 7 bases. CDR3 length equals 14 residues. The germline gives CDR1 KGHSH, CDR2 LQKENI. Losses at the gene ends were 3 bases for V and 4 bases for J; bases not matched to a gene: 5.

V usage is TRBV6-5 and J usage is TRBJ2-7, with D tentatively TRBD1 (7 bases). Germline V gives CDR1 MNHEY, CDR2 SVGAGI. V was clipped by 3 bases and J by 2 bases, with 17 bases between them. This CDR3 has 16 residues. CDR3 amino acids: CASSYSYRGGTYEQYF. CDR3 nucleotide sequence: TGTGCCAGCAGTTATTCTTACAGGGGAGGAACCTACGAGCAGTACTTC.

The V and J genes are TRBV30 and TRBJ2-4; D remains ambiguous. Trimming removed 3 bases from V and 5 bases from J, with 11 bases in between. The CDR3 covers 13 residues. The germline CDR1 and CDR2 sequences are GTSNPN and SVGIG (reference sequence). The DNA of the CDR3 is TGTGCCTGGAGCATTGGAGACCAAAACATTCAGTACTTC. This encodes CAWSIGDQNIQYF.

The chain has TRBV2 and TRBJ1-6; 10 nucleotides line up with TRBD1. The CDR3 runs to 15 residues. In germline, CDR1 is SNHLY, CDR2 FYNNEI. The V segment lost 7 bases and the J segment 10 bases; nucleotides outside the gene matches: 10. In nucleotides, the CDR3 is TGTGCCAGCAAACTCGACAGGGGGCAGTCATCACCCCTCCACTTT. Amino acid sequence: CASKLDRGQSSPLHF.

The DNA of the CDR3 is TGCGCCAGCAGCGTAGCGGGGGGCCTCTCCTACGAGCAGTACTTC. It codes for CASSVAGGLSYEQYF. The V call is TRBV4-3, the J call TRBJ2-7, with 10 bases lining up with TRBD2. V shed 5 bases and J 0 bases; nucleotides not matched to a gene: 4. The V gene's germline CDR1 is LGHNA and CDR2 YSLEER. There are 15 residues in the CDR3.

The chain recombines TRBV30 with TRBJ1-1; D uncertain. The length of the CDR3 is 11 residues. Germline lookup yields CDR1 GTSNPN and CDR2 SVGIG (reference sequence). V was clipped by 1 base and J by 11 bases, with 11 bases between them. CDR3 in DNA: TGTGCCTGGAGTGCAGGCGATCTGGCTTTCTTT. Protein product: CAWSAGDLAFF.